Each of the 12 T cell receptor beta chains below was sequenced from the same sample in a study of blood T cell repertoires in COVID-19. Profiling relied on immunoSEQ multiplex PCR, and the TCRdb table lists in-frame clones only, not all of them. The sample includes 65,000 or so clones, 65% to 85% of them seen just once. Material: peripheral blood. Receptors were obtained from a human donor in a cohort sampled during active COVID-19.

The chain uses TRBV14 and TRBJ1-5; 7 nucleotides line up with TRBD1. The CDR3 consists of 16 residues. CDR1 is SGHDN, CDR2 FVKESK, per germline. With V trimmed by 6 bases and J by 0 bases, 8 bases remained unmatched. Here the CDR3 reads CASSLDRDYSNQPQHF. The CDR3 region has the DNA TGTGCCAGCAGTCTTGACAGGGATTATAGCAATCAGCCCCAGCATTTT.

V is TRBV4-1 and J is TRBJ2-5; possible D gene TRBD1, 6 bases. The CDR3 has 16 amino acids. V shed 4 bases and J shed 2 bases, with 17 bases lying between them. Looked up from germline, CDR1 is MGHRA and CDR2 is YSYEKL. The CDR3: CASSPSRGRDQETQYF. The DNA of the CDR3 is TGCGCCAGCAGCCCCTCCAGGGGTCGAGATCAAGAGACCCAGTACTTC.

Only one count was recorded for this clone. The chain combines TRBV3-1 (or the pseudogene TRBV3-2) with TRBJ1-2; a weak D match, TRBD1 (5 bases). Trimming pared 2 bases from V and 4 bases from J, leaving 17 bases between. Germline V gene lookup returns CDR1 LGHDT and CDR2 YNNKEL (reference sequence). This CDR3 region has 16 residues. CDR3 protein: CASSQQSPPQGYGYTF. In DNA, the CDR3 is TGTGCCAGCAGCCAACAAAGCCCACCCCAGGGCTATGGCTACACCTTC.

The gene calls are TRBV4-3 and TRBJ1-2; D gene uncertain. The CDR3 loop spans 15 amino acids. Deletions cut 1 base from V and 8 bases from J, with 17 bases between. Germline CDR1 LGHNA, CDR2 YSLEER. CDR3 in amino acids: CASSQVAGRHGGYTF. The CDR3 DNA reads TGCGCCAGCAGCCAAGTTGCGGGTCGGCACGGCGGCTACACCTTC.

The chain combines TRBV19 with TRBJ1-4, with 9 bases fitting TRBD1. The CDR3 totals 17 residues. Germline CDR1 LNHDA, CDR2 SQIVND (reference sequence). J was trimmed by 6 bases and V by 1 base; bases with no gene match: 9. CDR3 region: CASSIADRGLRDEKLFF. The CDR3 nucleotides read TGTGCCAGTAGTATAGCGGACAGGGGCCTCAGGGATGAAAAACTGTTTTTT.

The chain uses TRBV3-1 (or the pseudogene TRBV3-2) and TRBJ2-2; 7 bases are shared with TRBD2. CDR1 and CDR2 from the germline V gene are LGHDT and YNNKEL (reference sequence). J was trimmed by 6 bases and V by 6 bases; bases with no gene match: 10. The CDR3 sequence is 15 residues long. The CDR3 loop is CASRAAVGGAGELFF. CDR3 coding DNA: TGTGCCAGCAGGGCCGCTGTGGGGGGGGCCGGGGAGCTGTTTTTT.

The chain is built from TRBV10-3 and TRBJ1-1; D is perhaps TRBD1 (6 bases). This CDR3 has 14 amino acids. Trimming removed 6 bases from V and 0 bases from J, with 11 bases in between. Germline V lookup: CDR1 ENHRY, CDR2 SYGVKD. In DNA form, the CDR3 reads TGTGCCATCAGCCGACAGGCATTGAACACTGAAGCTTTCTTT. This sequence encodes CAISRQALNTEAFF.

The J gene is TRBJ2-5, the V gene TRBV3-1 (or the pseudogene TRBV3-2); maybe TRBD2 (6 bases). Germline lookup yields CDR1 LGHDT and CDR2 YNNKEL (reference sequence). The V and J ends lost 1 base and 2 bases respectively, with 14 bases between them. This CDR3 is 16 amino acids long. Written as DNA, the CDR3 is TGTGCCAGCAGCCAAGGAGGGGCGGGGACTCAAGAGACCCAGTACTTC. Its translation is CASSQGGAGTQETQYF.

This clone was seen once. This chain connects TRBV9 to TRBJ2-1; 14 bases fit TRBD2. The J segment lost 9 bases and the V segment lost 2 bases, leaving 13 bases of the junction unmatched. The CDR3 has 18 amino acids. In germline, CDR1 is SGDLS, CDR2 YYNGEE. CDR3 residues: CASSVGLAGAVGSREQFF. Here the CDR3 DNA reads TGTGCCAGCAGCGTGGGACTAGCGGGAGCGGTGGGGTCACGTGAGCAGTTCTTC.

This clone was counted a few times. The rearrangement links TRBV6-4 to TRBJ2-2, with 7 bases aligning to TRBD1. CDR1 MRHNA and CDR2 SNTAGT come from the germline V gene. Trimming cost V 6 bases and J 4 bases; bases outside gene matches: 8. The CDR3 runs 15 residues. The CDR3 loop reads CASRRGQGRTGELFF. As DNA, the CDR3 is TGTGCCAGCAGGAGGGGGCAGGGACGCACCGGGGAGCTGTTTTTT.

The chain joins TRBV7-3 to TRBJ2-1; D possibly corresponds to TRBD2 (5 bases). Germline lookup yields CDR1 SGHTA and CDR2 FQGTGA. CDR3 length: 12 residues. Between the trimmed V and J ends, which lost 5 bases and 10 bases, there was a span of 12 bases. CDR3 amino acids: CASSPNTGEQFF. For the CDR3, the DNA is TGTGCCAGCAGCCCAAATACGGGGGAGCAGTTCTTC.

The chain joins TRBV4-3 to TRBJ1-1, with TRBD1 identical over 9 bases. The germline V gene has CDR1 LGHNA and CDR2 YSLEER. This CDR3 comprises 15 residues. V lost 0 bases to trimming and J lost 4 bases; unmatched junction nucleotides: 3. CDR3 in DNA: TGCGCCAGCAGCCAAGAGGGACAGGGACGCACTGAAGCTTTCTTT. It yields the protein CASSQEGQGRTEAFF.